Below are 31 T cell receptor beta chains sequenced from a single sample in a study of T cell responses to AZD1222 COVID-19 vaccine. Libraries were prepared by immunoSEQ multiplex PCR; TCRdb keeps only in-frame clonotypes and omits some of them. The table includes 100,000 to 150,000 clones, about 89% detected once. The sequencing here drew on peripheral blood, taken on day 0 of AZD1222 vaccination. These receptor sequences come from an adult in good health.

This clone was seen only once. This chain links TRBV10-1 with TRBJ1-2; weak D call: TRBD1 (6 bases). V lost 10 bases and J 3 bases, leaving 18 bases between the germline ends. The germline gives CDR1 WNHNN, CDR2 SYGVQD (reference sequence). The CDR3 totals 14 residues. The CDR3, as DNA: TGCGCCACCACCCCCCCGGACAGAGACTATGGCTACACCTTC. This sequence encodes CATTPPDRDYGYTF.

The rearrangement joins TRBV28 to TRBJ2-7; D is unresolved. There are 13 residues in the CDR3. The V gene's germline CDR1 is MDHEN and CDR2 SYDVKM. V was pared by 4 bases and J by 3 bases, with 10 bases between. This CDR3 is CASSSSTLYEQYF. In DNA, the CDR3 is TGTGCCAGCAGTTCGTCGACCCTCTACGAGCAGTACTTC.

This clone was detected only a few times. V gene TRBV4-1 combines with J gene TRBJ1-1; D is uncertain. This CDR3 has 14 amino acids. Trimming cost V 0 bases and J 2 bases, with 7 bases left between them. Germline V gene lookup returns CDR1 MGHRA and CDR2 YSYEKL. CDR3 region: CASSQEGTNTEAFF. The CDR3 region has the DNA TGCGCCAGCAGCCAAGAAGGAACCAACACTGAAGCTTTCTTT.

The chain combines TRBV5-4 with TRBJ1-1; 7 nucleotides line up with TRBD1. The CDR3 covers 17 residues. The V gene end was trimmed by 4 bases and the J gene end by 7 bases; junction bases not matched to a gene: 19. CDR1 is SGHNT and CDR2 is YYREEE in the germline V gene (reference sequence). CDR3 DNA sequence: TGTGCCAGCAGCCCCAATTGGGGGGCAGGGGGATGGAGTGAAGCTTTCTTT. Its translation: CASSPNWGAGGWSEAFF.

The chain joins TRBV30 to TRBJ2-7, with 7 nucleotides matching TRBD1. V lost 3 bases to trimming and J lost 3 bases; unmatched junction nucleotides: 8. The CDR3 spans 14 residues. The V gene's germline CDR1 is GTSNPN and CDR2 SVGIG (reference sequence). The CDR3 protein is CAWRTGRTFYEQYF. CDR3 DNA: TGTGCCTGGAGGACAGGGAGAACGTTCTACGAGCAGTACTTC. Complete variable domain (other parts from reference TRBV30 and TRBJ2-7): SQTIHQWPATLVQPVGSPLSLECTVEGTSNPNLYWYRQAAGRGLQLLFYSVGIGQISSEVPQNLSASRPQDRQFILSSKKLLLSDSGFYLCAWRTGRTFYEQYFGPGTRLTVT.

The chain joins TRBV9 to TRBJ2-7; D possibly corresponds to TRBD1 (5 bases). The germline V gene encodes CDR1 SGDLS and CDR2 YYNGEE. There are 15 residues in the CDR3. Trimming pared 1 base from V and 5 bases from J, leaving 16 bases between. The CDR3 is CASSVQSGAVDEQYF. The CDR3 DNA sequence: TGTGCCAGCAGCGTACAGTCTGGGGCCGTCGACGAGCAGTACTTC.

The chain carries TRBV5-1 and TRBJ2-2, with TRBD1 matching 8 bases. Germline V gene sequence: CDR1 SGHRS, CDR2 YFSETQ. This CDR3 has 15 residues. V dropped 7 bases and J dropped 1; count of bases not matched to a gene: 6. The CDR3 is CASESGGRNTGELFF. The CDR3 DNA reads TGCGCCAGCGAATCAGGGGGCCGGAACACCGGGGAGCTGTTTTTT. The full variable domain, with the rest looked up from reference TRBV5-1 and TRBJ2-2, is KAGVTQTPRYLIKTRGQQVTLSCSPISGHRSVSWYQQTPGQGLQFLFEYFSETQRNKGNFPGRFSGRQFSNSRSEMNVSTLELGDSALYLCASESGGRNTGELFFGEGSRLTVL.

This clone was counted once. The gene calls are TRBV28 and TRBJ2-1; TRBD1 agrees at 8 bases. The CDR3 covers 11 residues. Losses at the gene ends were 3 bases for V and 13 bases for J; bases not matched to a gene: 2. Germline V CDR1 and CDR2: MDHEN, SYDVKM. CDR3 amino acids: CASSLGTGQFF. CDR3 sequence (DNA): TGTGCCAGCAGTTTGGGGACAGGACAGTTCTTC.

The V call is TRBV6-6, the J call TRBJ2-3; TRBD2 aligns across 8 bases. V dropped 5 bases and J dropped 7; count of bases not matched to a gene: 20. CDR3 length equals 18 residues. Germline loops: CDR1 MNHNY, CDR2 SVGAGI (reference sequence). The CDR3 DNA follows: TGTGCCAGCAGTCCATCCTTATGGCGGGGGGCCCCCCCACATACGCAGTATTTT. It yields the protein CASSPSLWRGAPPHTQYF.

This clone occurred a few times. This chain connects TRBV28 to TRBJ1-2; 9 bases map to TRBD1. The CDR3 is 15 amino acids. The V segment lost 0 bases and the J segment 6 bases; nucleotides outside the gene matches: 5. Germline V lookup: CDR1 MDHEN, CDR2 SYDVKM. CDR3 region: CASSLWGGQGDGYTF. Written as DNA, the CDR3 is TGTGCCAGCAGTTTATGGGGGGGACAGGGCGATGGCTACACCTTC.

V is TRBV29-1 and J is TRBJ2-7; 7 nucleotides agree with TRBD2. The V gene's germline CDR1 is SQVTM and CDR2 ANQGSEA. The V gene end was trimmed by 7 bases and the J gene end by 4 bases; junction bases not matched to a gene: 7. The CDR3 consists of 12 residues. CDR3 in DNA: TGCAGCGCGAGGGGAGCGGGGTACGAGCAGTACTTC. As protein: CSARGAGYEQYF.

This chain links TRBV12-5 with TRBJ2-4, with TRBD1 identical over 9 bases. CDR1 is LGHNT and CDR2 is FRNRAP in the germline V gene. After removal of 7 bases from V and 7 bases from J, the junction contained 8 bases not matched to a gene. This CDR3 comprises 14 residues. For the CDR3, the DNA is TGTGCTAGTGCCTTGACAGGGGGTGGGAACATTCAGTACTTC. Protein sequence: CASALTGGGNIQYF.

CDR3 DNA sequence: TGTGCCAGCAGCCAACTAGGGGGAATTGAAGCTTTCTTT. Translating gives CASSQLGGIEAFF. This chain links TRBV9 with TRBJ1-1; TRBD1 might be the D (6 bases). With 4 bases removed from V and 7 bases from J, the gap between germline ends came to 14 bases. Looked up from germline, CDR1 is SGDLS and CDR2 is YYNGEE. The CDR3 spans 13 residues.

In regard to this clone: At one end, the junction sequence differs from germline, possibly due to a read error. This chain links TRBV7-7 with TRBJ2-5, with a possible D match to TRBD1 (5 bases). The CDR3 contains 15 residues. Per the germline V gene, CDR1 is SSHAT and CDR2 is FNYEAQ (reference sequence). CDR3 nucleotide sequence: TGTGCTAGCAGCTTAGGTACAGGCTTACAAGAGACCCAGTACTTC. It yields the protein CASSLGTGLQETQYF.

This chain links TRBV6-5 with TRBJ2-1, with 7 bases identical to TRBD1. After removal of 6 bases from V and 0 bases from J, the junction contained 5 bases not matched to a gene. The CDR3 spans 15 residues. From germline, CDR1 is MNHEY and CDR2 SVGAGI. Here the CDR3 reads CASRKTGSSYNEQFF. CDR3 sequence (DNA): TGTGCCAGCAGGAAGACAGGGAGCTCCTACAATGAGCAGTTCTTC.

This rearrangement joins TRBV19 to TRBJ1-1; no reliable D call. This CDR3 has 15 residues. Germline CDR1 LNHDA, CDR2 SQIVND (reference sequence). V was pared by 2 bases and J by 0 bases, with 10 bases between. The DNA of the CDR3 is TGTGCCAGTAGTATAAAGACACAATTGAACACTGAAGCTTTCTTT. It codes for CASSIKTQLNTEAFF. The variable domain in full, completed from reference TRBV19 and TRBJ1-1, reads DGGITQSPKYLFRKEGQNVTLSCEQNLNHDAMYWYRQDPGQGLRLIYYSQIVNDFQKGDIAEGYSVSREKKESFPLTVTSAQKNPTAFYLCASSIKTQLNTEAFFGQGTRLTVV.

The chain employs TRBV30 and TRBJ2-1, with 9 bases identical to TRBD2. The CDR3 contains 14 residues. Per germline, CDR1 GTSNPN and CDR2 SVGIG (reference sequence). Unmatched junction bases numbered 12, after V lost 8 bases and J lost 7 bases. The CDR3 region is CALISGRFRNEQFF. CDR3 nucleotides: TGTGCCCTGATTAGCGGGAGATTTAGGAATGAGCAGTTCTTC. The full variable domain, with the rest looked up from reference TRBV30 and TRBJ2-1, is SQTIHQWPATLVQPVGSPLSLECTVEGTSNPNLYWYRQAAGRGLQLLFYSVGIGQISSEVPQNLSASRPQDRQFILSSKKLLLSDSGFYLCALISGRFRNEQFFGPGTRLTVL.

The chain joins TRBV28 to TRBJ1-5; D may be TRBD1 (6 bases). Looked up from germline, CDR1 is MDHEN and CDR2 is SYDVKM. Trimming left V 5 bases short and J 3 bases short, with 14 bases between. CDR3 length equals 15 residues. The CDR3 loop reads CASSGEGQFNQPQHF. The CDR3 DNA sequence: TGTGCCAGCAGTGGTGAAGGACAGTTCAATCAGCCCCAGCATTTT.

There are a few counts of this clone. The chain couples TRBV9 to TRBJ2-2; D gene uncertain. V gave up 0 bases and J gave up 7 bases, with 7 bases separating them. CDR1 is SGDLS and CDR2 is YYNGEE in the germline V gene. The CDR3 spans 13 residues. CDR3 residues: CASSVGAGGELFF. The CDR3 coding sequence is TGTGCCAGCAGCGTAGGGGCCGGCGGGGAGCTGTTTTTT.

This clone has more than one count but fewer than ten. The chain employs TRBV4-3 and TRBJ1-1; no clear D gene. CDR1 LGHNA and CDR2 YSLEER come from the germline V gene. V was cut by 4 bases and J by 6 bases, with 15 bases left in between. This CDR3 has 14 residues. CDR3 nucleotide sequence: TGCGCCAGCAGCCTACGAATTGGGGTCGCTGAAGCTTTCTTT. Translated, it gives CASSLRIGVAEAFF.

The rearrangement joins TRBV7-2 to TRBJ2-5; D is undetermined. V shed 1 base and J shed 6 bases, with 6 bases lying between them. The germline gives CDR1 SGHTA, CDR2 FQGNSA. The CDR3 sequence is 12 residues long. DNA for the CDR3: TGTGCCAGCAGCTTAGGCAGGCAGACCCAGTACTTC. Encoded protein: CASSLGRQTQYF. Combining the CDR3 with reference TRBV7-2 and TRBJ2-5 gives the whole variable domain GAGVSQSPSNKVTEKGKDVELRCDPISGHTALYWYRQSLGQGLEFLIYFQGNSAPDKSGLPSDRFSAERTGGSVSTLTIQRTQQEDSAVYLCASSLGRQTQYFGPGTRLLVL.

The gene calls are TRBV6-1 and TRBJ1-5; TRBD1 agrees at 8 bases. Germline trimming cut 2 bases from V and 7 bases from J; bases unmatched to any gene: 7. CDR1 and CDR2 from the germline V gene are MNHNS and SASEGT. The CDR3 consists of 15 residues. CDR3 DNA: TGTGCCAGCAGTGAACCCAGGGGGCCGGAGCAGCCCCAGCATTTT. Protein sequence: CASSEPRGPEQPQHF.

The count of this clone is one. This rearrangement joins TRBV28 to TRBJ2-7; 7 nucleotides align to TRBD1. Germline values: CDR1 MDHEN, CDR2 SYDVKM. CDR3 length: 13 amino acids. The junction had 2 bases not matched to a gene; V was cut back by 6 bases and J by 0 bases. CDR3 bases: TGTGCCAGCAGAAGACAGGGCTCCTACGAGCAGTACTTC. Protein product: CASRRQGSYEQYF.

The V gene is TRBV9, the J gene TRBJ1-1; possible D gene TRBD1, 5 bases. This CDR3 is 13 amino acids long. CDR1 is SGDLS, CDR2 YYNGEE, per germline. With 1 base removed from V and 1 base from J, the gap between germline ends came to 5 bases. The chain's CDR3 is CASSVTGNTEAFF. The CDR3 nucleotides read TGTGCCAGCAGCGTAACAGGGAACACTGAAGCTTTCTTT.

The V and J genes are TRBV6-2 or TRBV6-3 and TRBJ2-2; TRBD1 matches at 11 bases. With V trimmed by 4 bases and J by 6 bases, 4 bases remained unmatched. Germline loops: CDR1 MNHEY, CDR2 SVGEGT. The CDR3 sequence is 15 residues long. The CDR3 loop reads CASSWGQGVAGELFF. Here the CDR3 DNA reads TGTGCCAGCAGTTGGGGACAGGGGGTAGCCGGGGAGCTGTTTTTT.

The CDR3 sequence is CATSDPRVPTYEQYF. CDR3 bases: TGTGCCACCAGTGATCCCAGGGTCCCTACCTACGAGCAGTACTTC. This chain joins TRBV24-1 and TRBJ2-7; D possibly corresponds to TRBD1 (5 bases). The CDR3 covers 15 residues. V lost 3 bases, J lost 2 bases, and 13 bases lay in between. Germline assignment: CDR1 KGHDR and CDR2 SFDVKD.

The chain is built from TRBV19 and TRBJ2-1; 11 bases are shared with TRBD2. This CDR3 region has 18 residues. The germline gives CDR1 LNHDA, CDR2 SQIVND (reference sequence). V shed 2 bases and J 5 bases; nucleotides not matched to a gene: 11. The CDR3 nucleotides are TGTGCCAGTAGTATATCACCTCATAGCGGGAGGGAGAACAATGAGCAGTTCTTC. As protein: CASSISPHSGRENNEQFF.

The gene calls are TRBV10-2 and TRBJ2-7; a possible D gene is TRBD1 (6 bases). Germline V lookup: CDR1 WSHSY, CDR2 SAAADI. CDR3 length equals 14 residues. V gave up 10 bases and J gave up 0 bases, with 16 bases separating them. The CDR3 DNA is TGCGCCACCACAGGGAATCACCCCTCCTACGAGCAGTACTTC. This codes for CATTGNHPSYEQYF.

V gene TRBV4-3 combines with J gene TRBJ2-2; possibly TRBD2 for D (5 bases). Trimming stripped 0 bases from V and 6 bases from J, with 20 bases between. The CDR3 extends over 18 amino acids. The germline V gene encodes CDR1 LGHNA and CDR2 YSLEER. The CDR3 DNA reads TGCGCCAGCAGCCAAGATGTATTTGAGAGGGCCTACCCCGGGGAGCTGTTTTTT. This translates into CASSQDVFERAYPGELFF.

The chain joins TRBV5-5 to TRBJ1-3; D unresolved. The germline V and J ends were trimmed by 0 bases and 1 base, with 8 bases remaining between them. This CDR3 contains 15 residues. The germline V gene has CDR1 SGHKS and CDR2 YYEKEE (reference sequence). CDR3 in amino acids: CASSLALGSGNTIYF. DNA of the CDR3: TGTGCCAGCAGCTTGGCCCTCGGGTCTGGAAACACCATATATTTT.

In its sample, this clone was seen a few times. The chain employs TRBV5-5 and TRBJ2-7; unclear D gene. The CDR3 is 15 residues long. Per the germline V gene, CDR1 is SGHKS and CDR2 is YYEKEE (reference sequence). V was shortened by 0 bases and J by 0 bases, with 10 bases between the two germline ends. CDR3 sequence reads: CASSLGQSSSYEQYF. CDR3 in DNA: TGTGCCAGCAGCTTGGGGCAATCAAGCTCCTACGAGCAGTACTTC. Looking up the rest from reference TRBV5-5 and TRBJ2-7 gives the full variable domain: DAGVTQSPTHLIKTRGQQVTLRCSPISGHKSVSWYQQVLGQGPQFIFQYYEKEERGRGNFPDRFSARQFPNYSSELNVNALLLGDSALYLCASSLGQSSSYEQYFGPGTRLTVT.